A selection of T cell receptor beta chains follows, all from one sample in a study of Graves' ophthalmopathy and Graves' hyperthyroidism. TCRdb analysed the multiplex PCR reads with MiXCR anew, one entry per CDR3 protein. In the table there are hundreds of thousands of distinct CDR3 sequences, about a fifth of which are singletons. The sequencing input was peripheral blood. Every receptor here comes from a woman under 30 with stable Graves' hyperthyroidism. Some clones in this sample may be carry-over from other donors' samples. Each CDR3 is given with its conserved first and last residue. The D gene is left open where the match is weak. Clone size is not always given. Where it is, it says once, few, many or a class for expanded clones.

abundance: NA; v_gene: TRBV29-1; d_gene: TRBD1; j_gene: TRBJ1-5; CDR3nt: TGCAGCGTCGCCGGGACAGCTAGCAATCAGCCCCAGCATTTT; CDR3aa: CSVAGTASNQPQHF
abundance: many; v_gene: TRBV2; d_gene: NA; j_gene: TRBJ2-2; CDR3nt: TGTGCCACCTATGTTGCGAACACCGGGGAGCTGTTTTTT; CDR3aa: CATYVANTGELFF
abundance: few; v_gene: TRBV20-1; d_gene: NA; j_gene: TRBJ2-4; CDR3nt: TGCAGTGCTAGGGAATGGGACATTCAGTACTTC; CDR3aa: CSAREWDIQYF
abundance: NA; v_gene: TRBV6-5; d_gene: NA; j_gene: TRBJ2-7; CDR3nt: TGTGCCAGCAGTTACTCGGACCCCGCCTACGAGCAGTACTTC; CDR3aa: CASSYSDPAYEQYF
abundance: many; v_gene: TRBV2; d_gene: NA; j_gene: TRBJ1-1; CDR3nt: TGTGCCAGCAGTGTAGGGGGGTTGGGCACTGAAGCTTTCTTT; CDR3aa: CASSVGGLGTEAFF
abundance: NA; v_gene: TRBV12-3/TRBV12-4; d_gene: NA; j_gene: TRBJ1-1; CDR3nt: TGTGCCAGCAGTTTAACATCGCGTATGAACACTGAAGCTTTCTTT; CDR3aa: CASSLTSRMNTEAFF
abundance: NA; v_gene: TRBV5-1; d_gene: TRBD2; j_gene: TRBJ2-7; CDR3nt: TGCGCCTGCAGCTTGGTGGTACTAGCGTCTACCTACGAGCAGTACTTC; CDR3aa: CACSLVVLASTYEQYF
abundance: few; v_gene: TRBV7-2; d_gene: NA; j_gene: TRBJ2-1; CDR3nt: TGTGCCAGCAGCTTAGCGCGCGGCAATGAGCAGTTCTTC; CDR3aa: CASSLARGNEQFF
abundance: few; v_gene: TRBV4-1; d_gene: NA; j_gene: TRBJ2-7; CDR3nt: TGCGCCAGCAGCCAAGGGATTCTTTCCTACGAGCAGTACTTC; CDR3aa: CASSQGILSYEQYF
abundance: many; v_gene: TRBV20-1; d_gene: TRBD2; j_gene: TRBJ2-5; CDR3nt: TGCAGTGCTAGAGTCACTAGCGGGGGAACTCAAAAAGAGACCCAGTACTTC; CDR3aa: CSARVTSGGTQKETQYF
abundance: many; v_gene: TRBV20-1; d_gene: TRBD2; j_gene: TRBJ2-5; CDR3nt: TGCAGCGCCGTGGGACTAGCGGGGGGACAAGAGACCCAGTACTTC; CDR3aa: CSAVGLAGGQETQYF
abundance: NA; v_gene: TRBV20-1; d_gene: NA; j_gene: TRBJ2-7; CDR3nt: TGCAGTGCTAAGTCACTAGCACCCTACGAGCAGTACTTC; CDR3aa: CSAKSLAPYEQYF
abundance: NA; v_gene: TRBV7-8; d_gene: NA; j_gene: TRBJ2-5; CDR3nt: TGTGCCAGCAGCTTAGGGCCGATCGAAGAGACCCAGTACTTC; CDR3aa: CASSLGPIEETQYF
abundance: NA; v_gene: TRBV19; d_gene: NA; j_gene: TRBJ2-2; CDR3nt: TGTGCCAGTAGTCCCCGGGGAATAACACACACCGGGGAGCTGTTTTTT; CDR3aa: CASSPRGITHTGELFF
abundance: NA; v_gene: TRBV9; d_gene: NA; j_gene: TRBJ1-5; CDR3nt: TGTGCCAGCAGCGTAGACCCGCTTAATGGGCCCCAGCATTTT; CDR3aa: CASSVDPLNGPQHF
abundance: NA; v_gene: TRBV20-1; d_gene: TRBD1; j_gene: TRBJ1-2; CDR3nt: TGCAGTGCTATGATAAGCCGGGACAGCCCTAATGGCTACACCTTC; CDR3aa: CSAMISRDSPNGYTF
abundance: NA; v_gene: TRBV4-2; d_gene: TRBD2; j_gene: TRBJ2-2; CDR3nt: TGTGCCAGCAGCCAAGATTTAGCGGGGGGAGGGAACACCGGGGAGCTGTTTTTT; CDR3aa: CASSQDLAGGGNTGELFF
abundance: NA; v_gene: TRBV3-1; d_gene: NA; j_gene: TRBJ2-4; CDR3nt: TGTGCCAGCAGCTTAAATTCCGGGACCTTCGGGGGAGGACAGTACTTC; CDR3aa: CASSLNSGTFGGGQYF
abundance: NA; v_gene: TRBV12-3/TRBV12-4; d_gene: TRBD1; j_gene: TRBJ1-2; CDR3nt: TGTGCCAGCAACGTAGGGACAGGGGCCTTTGAGGATGGCTACACCTTC; CDR3aa: CASNVGTGAFEDGYTF
abundance: many; v_gene: TRBV2; d_gene: NA; j_gene: TRBJ1-3; CDR3nt: TGTGCCAGCATATTCGAGGTCTCTGGAAACACCATATATTTT; CDR3aa: CASIFEVSGNTIYF